This entry concerns a single TCR beta chain. Clones were read by immunoSEQ multiplex PCR, and TCRdb kept only the in-frame ones, dropping some. The sample lists some 40,000 clones, 94% occurring once. Germline values: CDR1 SNHLY, CDR2 FYNNEI. V was pared by 3 bases and J by 7 bases, with 6 bases of the junction left unmatched. The CDR3 contains 15 residues. This sample is drawn from a study of T cell changes during pregnancy in multiple sclerosis. The sample was CD4+ T cells from peripheral blood mononuclear cells, taken after pregnancy. The genes are TRBV2 and TRBJ1-6, with TRBD1 matching 7 bases. The TCR originated in a female donor with multiple sclerosis, enrolled in a pregnancy study. CDR3 nucleotide sequence: TGTGCCAGCAGTGAGGAAACAGGGGCGAATTCACCCCTCCACTTT. As protein: CASSEETGANSPLHF.